The next 32 T cell receptor beta chains were all read from a single sample in a study of vaccination and CD4 T cells after COVID-19. For these TCRs, the target antigens are not known. Sequenced with the Oncomine TCR Beta short-read assay was DNA taken from cultured CD4+ T cells. TCRdb passed the PCR reads through MiXCR, listing each CDR3 protein once. The table has 17,000 or so distinct CDR3 sequences, around 40% seen once. Treatment specified: roughly 10-day PBMC culture with coronavirus spike peptide pools or control peptides (ViraFEST assay). Sequencing used CD4+ T cells from blood, cultured in vitro, obtained before SARS-CoV-2 vaccination. These receptors were taken from a human donor who had recovered from COVID-19.

The CDR3 DNA follows: TGTGCCAGCAGCTTAGTTTGGGGAGAGACCCAGTACTTC. Its translation is CASSLVWGETQYF. This rearrangement joins TRBV7-2 to TRBJ2-5; D is uncertain. Germline V gene sequence: CDR1 SGHTA, CDR2 FQGNSA. This CDR3 contains 13 residues. V dropped 1 base and J dropped 4 bases, with 7 bases sitting between them.

This chain joins TRBV20-1 and TRBJ2-5, with TRBD2 matching over 7 bases. CDR1 DFQATT and CDR2 SNEGSKA come from the germline V gene (reference sequence). J was trimmed by 5 bases and V by 2 bases; bases with no gene match: 5. The CDR3 length is 13 residues. The CDR3: CSARKVGGETQYF. Written as DNA, the CDR3 is TGCAGTGCTAGAAAGGTGGGGGGGGAGACCCAGTACTTC.

This clonotype was counted only a few times. The V call is TRBV27, the J call TRBJ1-2, with D hard to call. The CDR3 has 15 residues. V shed 5 bases and J shed 0 bases, with 13 bases lying between them. Germline values: CDR1 MNHEY, CDR2 SMNVEV (reference sequence). CDR3 coding DNA: TGTGCCAGCAGTGGGGTGTTCGGATCTAACTATGGCTACACCTTC. It yields the protein CASSGVFGSNYGYTF.

The chain carries TRBV11-3 and TRBJ1-3, with D tentatively TRBD1 (5 bases). Germline V gene lookup returns CDR1 SGHNT and CDR2 YENEEA. This CDR3 is built from 15 residues. Trimming cost V 2 bases and J 0 bases, with 8 bases left between them. The chain's CDR3 is CASSLRQRSGNTIYF. As DNA, the CDR3 is TGTGCCAGCAGCTTACGACAGCGCTCTGGAAACACCATATATTTT.

This clonotype was counted only a few times. The chain recombines TRBV11-1 with TRBJ1-1; no reliable D call. The CDR3 runs to 13 residues. The V gene lost 1 base and the J gene lost 8 bases, with 11 bases spanning the gap. The germline V gene encodes CDR1 SGHAT and CDR2 FQDESV (reference sequence). The CDR3 reads CASSLVGSGEAFF. The CDR3 DNA sequence: TGTGCCAGCAGCTTAGTTGGTTCGGGGGAAGCTTTCTTT.

V and J are TRBV2 and TRBJ2-5, with D possibly matching TRBD2 (6 bases). Germline loops: CDR1 SNHLY, CDR2 FYNNEI. The CDR3 has 14 amino acids. Trimming shortened V by 6 bases and J by 5 bases, and 16 bases separated the two germline ends. As DNA, the CDR3 is TGTGCCAGCAGCCATTTAGCAGGGAGGGAGACCCAGTACTTC. Amino acid sequence: CASSHLAGRETQYF.

This chain connects TRBV23-1 to TRBJ1-5; D unclear. TRBV23-1 is recorded as an ORF, its role being uncertain. This CDR3 has 14 amino acids. Trimming shortened V by 2 bases and J by 3 bases, and 8 bases separated the two germline ends. In DNA, the CDR3 is TGCGCCAGCAGTCAAAGGGCCATCAATCAGCCCCAGCATTTT. It is translated as CASSQRAINQPQHF.

The V gene is TRBV6-1, the J gene TRBJ2-7, with a tentative D call TRBD1 (5 bases). CDR1 and CDR2 from the germline V gene are MNHNS and SASEGT. The V end lost 6 bases, the J end lost 2 bases, and 17 bases lay between the germline ends. The length of the CDR3 is 15 residues. This CDR3 is CASRPDSLPTYEQYF. The CDR3 DNA is TGTGCCAGCAGACCTGACAGCCTTCCGACCTACGAGCAGTACTTC.

This clonotype occurred a few times. V and J are TRBV7-6 and TRBJ2-7, with 11 bases aligning to TRBD2. V was pared by 4 bases and J by 0 bases, with 2 bases of the junction left unmatched. Germline V gene data show CDR1 as SGHVS and CDR2 as FNYEAQ. This CDR3 comprises 15 residues. CDR3 loop: CASSSGLAGSYEQYF. As DNA, the CDR3 is TGTGCCAGCAGCTCCGGACTAGCGGGCTCCTACGAGCAGTACTTC.

The V and J genes are TRBV29-1 and TRBJ1-2; the match to TRBD1 covers 8 bases. Germline loops: CDR1 SQVTM, CDR2 ANQGSEA. The V and J ends lost 6 bases and 7 bases, in that order; junction bases with no gene match: 13. CDR3 length: 14 residues. CDR3 in DNA: TGCAGCGTCGGAACAGGGGGACGGTTGAGTGGCTACACCTTC. Amino acids: CSVGTGGRLSGYTF.

The chain is built from TRBV5-6 and TRBJ1-6, with 9 positions matching TRBD1. The CDR3 totals 15 residues. The junction had 9 bases not matched to a gene; V was cut back by 4 bases and J by 10 bases. The germline CDR1 and CDR2 sequences are SGHDT and YYEEEE. The CDR3 bases are TGTGCCAGCAGCCTGTACCGGGACAGGGACTCACCCCTCCACTTT. Translation: CASSLYRDRDSPLHF.

This chain joins TRBV4-2 and TRBJ2-7; 9 nucleotides match TRBD2. The CDR3 runs 18 residues. Per germline, CDR1 LGHNA and CDR2 YNFKEQ. With V trimmed by 1 base and J by 3 bases, 13 bases remained unmatched. This CDR3 is CASSQGPRGRTSDYEQYF. The CDR3 DNA sequence: TGTGCCAGCAGCCAAGGGCCCCGTGGCAGGACTAGCGACTACGAGCAGTACTTC.

This clonotype was picked up a small number of times. The V and J genes are TRBV20-1 and TRBJ2-5; 12 bases align to TRBD2. The J segment lost 4 bases and the V segment lost 6 bases, leaving 6 bases of the junction unmatched. The CDR3 is 14 amino acids. The V gene's germline CDR1 is DFQATT and CDR2 SNEGSKA (reference sequence). CDR3 amino acids: CSAGGLAGRETQYF. The DNA for the CDR3 is TGCAGTGCGGGGGGACTAGCGGGTCGAGAGACCCAGTACTTC.

The CDR3 coding sequence is TGTGCCAGCAGAAGCCCAGGTTCACCCCTCCACTTT. Its translation: CASRSPGSPLHF. The chain carries TRBV6-1 and TRBJ1-6; D uncertain. The CDR3 runs to 12 residues. Per the germline V gene, CDR1 is MNHNS and CDR2 is SASEGT. Trimming stripped 6 bases from V and 9 bases from J, with 9 bases between.

The chain joins TRBV7-2 to TRBJ2-2; D is undetermined. Trimming removed 0 bases at V and 1 base at J, with 3 bases between. The CDR3 runs 14 residues. Germline V gives CDR1 SGHTA, CDR2 FQGNSA. CDR3 nucleotides: TGTGCCAGCAGCTTAGCGGTGAACACCGGGGAGCTGTTTTTT. As protein: CASSLAVNTGELFF.

The chain carries TRBV6-2 or TRBV6-3 and TRBJ2-5, with 8 bases matching TRBD1. The junction had 10 bases not matched to a gene; V was cut back by 3 bases and J by 4 bases. Looked up from germline, CDR1 is MNHEY and CDR2 is SVGEGT. CDR3 length: 16 amino acids. The CDR3 reads CASSYGLGQGSETQYF. CDR3 coding DNA: TGTGCCAGCAGTTATGGCCTAGGACAGGGATCAGAGACCCAGTACTTC.

This clonotype was counted only a few times. The rearrangement uses TRBV7-8 and TRBJ1-1; 10 nucleotides align to TRBD1. Germline CDR1 and CDR2: SGHVS and FQNEAQ. J lost 1 base, V lost 6 bases, and 8 bases had no gene match. This CDR3 is 16 amino acids long. The CDR3 DNA is TGTGCCAGCAGTTTACGGGACAGGGGTTCGAACACTGAAGCTTTCTTT. This translates into CASSLRDRGSNTEAFF.

This clonotype showed up just a few times. The chain is built from TRBV19 and TRBJ2-3; D unresolved. The V gene's germline CDR1 is LNHDA and CDR2 SQIVND (reference sequence). The CDR3 consists of 14 residues. Trimming cost V 3 bases and J 4 bases, with 11 bases left between them. The CDR3 region is CASSIGEVADTQYF. DNA for the CDR3: TGTGCCAGTAGTATCGGTGAGGTTGCAGATACGCAGTATTTT. The variable domain in full, with the rest retrieved from reference TRBV19 and TRBJ2-3, is DGGITQSPKYLFRKEGQNVTLSCEQNLNHDAMYWYRQDPGQGLRLIYYSQIVNDFQKGDIAEGYSVSREKKESFPLTVTSAQKNPTAFYLCASSIGEVADTQYFGPGTRLTVL.

This clonotype was observed a few times. This rearrangement joins TRBV20-1 to TRBJ1-6; 7 nucleotides line up with TRBD1. Unmatched junction bases numbered 8, after V lost 4 bases and J lost 8 bases. Germline loops: CDR1 DFQATT, CDR2 SNEGSKA (reference sequence). This CDR3 is built from 14 residues. The CDR3 DNA reads as TGCAGTGCTACCGCCGGGACAGAGGATTCACCCCTCCACTTT. Amino acid sequence: CSATAGTEDSPLHF.

The chain has TRBV7-7 and TRBJ2-7; 10 nucleotides agree with TRBD2. Germline V gene data show CDR1 as SSHAT and CDR2 as FNYEAQ (reference sequence). V trimming: 4 bases; J trimming: 3 bases; junction bases outside the gene matches: 9. CDR3 length: 16 residues. The CDR3 reads CASSYRRTSGYYEQYF. In DNA, the CDR3 is TGTGCCAGCAGCTACAGAAGGACTAGCGGCTACTACGAGCAGTACTTC.

On this clonotype: The junction departs from the called germline gene at one end, perhaps through a read error. The J gene is TRBJ2-7, the V gene TRBV6-2 or TRBV6-3; D possibly corresponds to TRBD2 (6 bases). Germline V gene data show CDR1 as MNHEY and CDR2 as SVGEGT. This CDR3 region has 13 residues. CDR3 DNA sequence: TGTGTCAGCAGTTCTGGGACTTTCTACGAGCAGTACTTC. Its translation: CVSSSGTFYEQYF.

This clonotype was seen a few times. V is TRBV30 and J is TRBJ1-6; no clear D. This CDR3 comprises 16 residues. V was cut by 0 bases and J by 6 bases, with 15 bases left in between. CDR1 and CDR2 from the germline V gene are GTSNPN and SVGIG (reference sequence). The CDR3 sequence: CAWSVEGLARNSPLHF. The CDR3 DNA reads as TGTGCCTGGAGTGTCGAGGGCCTAGCGCGTAATTCACCCCTCCACTTT.

This clonotype was detected only a few times. The gene calls are TRBV5-1 and TRBJ1-2; D not resolved. Germline CDR1 is SGHRS and CDR2 is YFSETQ. This CDR3 contains 14 residues. Trimming took 0 bases from V and 5 from J, leaving 11 bases between them. The CDR3 coding sequence is TGCGCCAGCAGCTTGGCCCCGGAGCTTTATGGCTACACCTTC. Translating gives CASSLAPELYGYTF.

In this sample, this clonotype turned up a few times. V is TRBV24-1 and J is TRBJ2-3; D unclear. The V gene lost 0 bases and the J gene lost 4 bases, with 4 bases spanning the gap. This CDR3 is 13 amino acids long. The V gene's germline CDR1 is KGHDR and CDR2 SFDVKD. The CDR3 bases are TGTGCCACCAGTGATTTGGGTCCAGATACGCAGTATTTT. Residues: CATSDLGPDTQYF.

The V gene is TRBV7-2, the J gene TRBJ1-1; unclear D gene. In germline, CDR1 is SGHTA, CDR2 FQGNSA. Trimming shortened V by 7 bases and J by 1 base, and 16 bases separated the two germline ends. The CDR3 runs to 15 residues. The CDR3 sequence is CASTPIAVGNTEAFF. CDR3 DNA: TGTGCCAGCACCCCGATCGCAGTAGGGAACACTGAAGCTTTCTTT.

The chain has TRBV6-2 or TRBV6-3 and TRBJ1-2, with D unresolved. CDR3 length equals 12 residues. Germline lookup yields CDR1 MNHEY and CDR2 SVGEGT. V was pared by 6 bases and J by 6 bases, with 11 bases between. The DNA of the CDR3 is TGTGCCAGCAGCGCTGGACCGCATGGCTACACCTTC. It specifies CASSAGPHGYTF.

This clonotype was found a few times. This chain joins TRBV4-1 and TRBJ1-2, with D perhaps TRBD1 (5 bases). This CDR3 comprises 15 residues. Germline values: CDR1 MGHRA, CDR2 YSYEKL. Between the trimmed V and J ends, which lost 0 bases and 3 bases, there was a span of 11 bases. In DNA, the CDR3 is TGCGCCAGCAGCCAAGATGCTCCGGGGGACTATGGCTACACCTTC. Its translation is CASSQDAPGDYGYTF.

This clonotype appeared a single time. This chain joins TRBV4-2 and TRBJ1-2; no reliable D call. Between the trimmed V and J ends, which lost 2 bases and 8 bases, there was a span of 12 bases. This CDR3 has 13 residues. CDR1 LGHNA and CDR2 YNFKEQ come from the germline V gene. CDR3 in amino acids: CASSQSASRGYTF. The CDR3 DNA reads as TGTGCCAGCAGCCAATCTGCGAGCCGGGGCTACACCTTC.

In this sample, this clonotype turned up a few times. The rearrangement uses TRBV7-8 and TRBJ2-5, with D perhaps TRBD1 (8 bases). CDR1 SGHVS and CDR2 FQNEAQ come from the germline V gene. The CDR3 is 20 amino acids. V dropped 4 bases and J dropped 0 bases, with 27 bases sitting between them. CDR3 sequence reads: CASSWPRGRSASGDQETQYF. CDR3 DNA: TGTGCCAGCAGCTGGCCCAGGGGGCGCAGCGCCAGCGGGGACCAAGAGACCCAGTACTTC.

The V call is TRBV6-2 or TRBV6-3, the J call TRBJ2-5, with D unresolved. The CDR3 runs 13 residues. V was cut by 6 bases and J by 1 base, with 9 bases left in between. CDR1 is MNHEY, CDR2 SVGEGT, per germline. The CDR3 here is CASRSSSQETQYF. As DNA, the CDR3 is TGTGCCAGCAGATCCTCGTCCCAAGAGACCCAGTACTTC.

This clonotype has a handful of counts. The chain couples TRBV20-1 to TRBJ2-1; 7 nucleotides align to TRBD2. The CDR3 runs to 13 residues. Trimming at V came to 6 bases and at J to 11 bases, leaving 13 bases not matched to a gene. Germline CDR1 reads DFQATT; CDR2 reads SNEGSKA (reference sequence). CDR3 region: CSALLSRGEKQFF. As DNA, the CDR3 is TGCAGTGCACTGTTGTCTCGGGGGGAAAAGCAGTTCTTC.

The chain employs TRBV4-3 and TRBJ1-2, with D perhaps matching TRBD1 (5 bases). V lost 0 bases and J lost 1, with 12 bases in between. This CDR3 comprises 16 residues. Germline V lookup: CDR1 LGHNA, CDR2 YSLEER. The CDR3 reads CASSQDPSGVNYGYTF. Here the CDR3 DNA reads TGCGCCAGCAGCCAAGATCCGTCGGGGGTTAACTATGGCTACACCTTC.